The 15 T cell receptor beta chains reported below all come from one sample, sequenced in a study of untreated major depressive disorder. The protocol was immunoSEQ multiplex PCR, while the TCRdb copy is restricted to in-frame clones and leaves out a portion. This table has 20,000 or so clones, about 89% appearing once. The sequenced sample was CD4+ T cells from PBMCs. These receptors came from a woman in her 30s in good health.

This sequence joins TRBV5-1 and TRBJ2-5; 8 positions agree with TRBD1. There are 16 residues in the CDR3. CDR1 is SGHRS and CDR2 is YFSETQ in the germline V gene. V shed 4 bases, J shed 5 bases, and the junction held 13 bases outside the gene matches. The CDR3 sequence is CASSPYRQGFRETQYF. The CDR3 region has the DNA TGCGCCAGCAGCCCGTATCGACAGGGGTTTAGGGAGACCCAGTACTTC. Full variable domain (missing parts from reference TRBV5-1 and TRBJ2-5): KAGVTQTPRYLIKTRGQQVTLSCSPISGHRSVSWYQQTPGQGLQFLFEYFSETQRNKGNFPGRFSGRQFSNSRSEMNVSTLELGDSALYLCASSPYRQGFRETQYFGPGTRLLVL.

The V gene is TRBV28, the J gene TRBJ2-7; weak D call: TRBD2 (5 bases). Trimming pared 6 bases from V and 5 bases from J, leaving 17 bases between. This CDR3 has 14 residues. From germline, CDR1 is MDHEN and CDR2 SYDVKM. CDR3 nucleotides: TGTGCCAGCAGCCCAGCGGCCTGGACCGACGAGCAGTACTTC. It encodes CASSPAAWTDEQYF.

This chain connects TRBV6-6 to TRBJ2-1, with 7 bases lining up with TRBD1. This CDR3 has 15 residues. Germline values: CDR1 MNHNY, CDR2 SVGAGI (reference sequence). V trimming: 0 bases; J trimming: 9 bases; junction bases outside the gene matches: 8. Here the CDR3 DNA reads TGTGCCAGCAGTTACTCGAACAGGGGCCCCGGTGAGCAGTTCTTC. This gives the protein CASSYSNRGPGEQFF.

This clone was counted once. The chain uses TRBV2 and TRBJ2-5; a weak D match, TRBD2 (6 bases). The germline V and J ends were trimmed by 8 bases and 7 bases, with 17 bases remaining between them. The CDR3 consists of 13 residues. Germline assignment: CDR1 SNHLY and CDR2 FYNNEI. For the CDR3, the DNA is TGTGCCAGCTGTCGAACTCAGGAGGGGACCCAGTACTTC. Its protein is CASCRTQEGTQYF.

The chain joins TRBV5-6 to TRBJ2-3; D gene unclear. The germline gives CDR1 SGHDT, CDR2 YYEEEE. Trimming cost V 6 bases and J 0 bases, with 14 bases left between them. The length of the CDR3 is 15 residues. CDR3 sequence (DNA): TGTGCCAGCACCGGATTGGGTGGGAGCACAGATACGCAGTATTTT. This gives the protein CASTGLGGSTDTQYF.

The sample holds a few counts of this clone. The chain recombines TRBV25-1 with TRBJ1-2; D call uncertain. The CDR3 contains 13 residues. The V gene lost 1 base and the J gene lost 7 bases, with 10 bases spanning the gap. The germline V gene encodes CDR1 MGHDK and CDR2 SYGVNS. The CDR3 reads CASSELDEGGYTF. DNA for the CDR3: TGTGCCAGCAGTGAATTGGACGAAGGTGGCTACACCTTC.

The V gene is TRBV28, the J gene TRBJ1-4, with 8 bases fitting TRBD1. Germline V CDR1 and CDR2: MDHEN, SYDVKM. There are 15 residues in the CDR3. J was trimmed by 3 bases and V by 6 bases; bases with no gene match: 6. The CDR3 protein is CASRPGGPANEKLFF. CDR3 in DNA: TGTGCCAGCAGGCCAGGGGGCCCAGCTAATGAAAAACTGTTTTTT.

The chain carries TRBV18 and TRBJ1-2, with D hard to call. This CDR3 is built from 15 residues. Per the germline V gene, CDR1 is KGHSH and CDR2 is LQKENI. V lost 0 bases to trimming and J lost 1 base, with 9 bases between them. This CDR3 reads CASSPPEGLNYGYTF. For the CDR3, the DNA is TGTGCCAGCTCACCACCCGAAGGTCTTAACTATGGCTACACCTTC.

V usage is TRBV29-1 and J usage is TRBJ2-5; weak D call: TRBD1 (6 bases). Germline values: CDR1 SQVTM, CDR2 ANQGSEA. V was clipped by 7 bases and J by 5 bases, with 14 bases between them. The CDR3 sequence is 12 residues long. CDR3 residues: CSAARGTETQYF. The CDR3 DNA sequence: TGCAGCGCCGCCAGGGGAACGGAGACCCAGTACTTC. The variable domain in full, with the rest retrieved from reference TRBV29-1 and TRBJ2-5, is SAVISQKPSRDICQRGTSLTIQCQVDSQVTMMFWYRQQPGQSLTLIATANQGSEATYESGFVIDKFPISRPNLTFSTLTVSNMSPEDSSIYLCSAARGTETQYFGPGTRLLVL.

V and J are TRBV10-3 and TRBJ2-5; 9 bases fit TRBD2. V gave up 6 bases and J gave up 5 bases; unmatched junction bases: 10. The CDR3 has 15 residues. Per germline, CDR1 ENHRY and CDR2 SYGVKD. CDR3 nucleotides: TGTGCCATCAGCGCAGCGGGGGGAAATGGGGAGACCCAGTACTTC. It yields the protein CAISAAGGNGETQYF.

The V and J genes are TRBV5-6 and TRBJ2-5, with a possible D match to TRBD2 (7 bases). This CDR3 contains 14 residues. Germline V lookup: CDR1 SGHDT, CDR2 YYEEEE. The V end lost 1 base, the J end lost 3 bases, and 10 bases lay between the germline ends. CDR3 nucleotides: TGTGCCAGCAGCTTGCGGGGGGCCGAAGAGACCCAGTACTTC. Protein: CASSLRGAEETQYF.

The gene calls are TRBV19 and TRBJ2-5, with a tentative D call TRBD1 (6 bases). V lost 1 base to trimming and J lost 2 bases, with 17 bases between them. The germline V gene encodes CDR1 LNHDA and CDR2 SQIVND (reference sequence). The CDR3 loop spans 17 amino acids. The CDR3 nucleotides read TGTGCCAGTAGTATAGCCGACAGGTCCTTCAGACAAGAGACCCAGTACTTC. Translation gives CASSIADRSFRQETQYF. The whole variable domain, remainder taken from reference TRBV19 and TRBJ2-5, is DGGITQSPKYLFRKEGQNVTLSCEQNLNHDAMYWYRQDPGQGLRLIYYSQIVNDFQKGDIAEGYSVSREKKESFPLTVTSAQKNPTAFYLCASSIADRSFRQETQYFGPGTRLLVL.

V and J are TRBV10-2 and TRBJ2-5; 7 bases fit TRBD1. This CDR3 comprises 13 residues. Per the germline V gene, CDR1 is WSHSY and CDR2 is SAAADI. After removal of 6 bases from V and 4 bases from J, the junction contained 5 bases not matched to a gene. The DNA of the CDR3 is TGCGCCAGCAGGACAGGGCCGCTAGAGACCCAGTACTTC. It codes for CASRTGPLETQYF.

This chain uses TRBV25-1 with TRBJ2-1; 7 positions agree with TRBD1. Germline V CDR1 and CDR2: MGHDK, SYGVNS. J gave up 8 bases and V 1 base, and 5 bases lay outside the gene matches. The CDR3 spans 14 residues. CDR3 nucleotide sequence: TGTGCCAGCAGTGAATTGGGCAGGGGGTATGAGCAGTTCTTC. This sequence encodes CASSELGRGYEQFF.

V and J are TRBV27 and TRBJ2-1, with TRBD2 matching 7 bases. The CDR3 runs 19 residues. The germline V gene encodes CDR1 MNHEY and CDR2 SMNVEV (reference sequence). J lost 0 bases, V lost 3 bases, and 14 bases had no gene match. The CDR3 DNA reads TGTGCCAGCAGTTTTCGCCCCCAGGGAGGGTGGAGCTCCTACAATGAGCAGTTCTTC. Translation: CASSFRPQGGWSSYNEQFF.